One sample yielded the 16 T cell receptor beta chains listed below, sequenced in a study of lymphopenia after photon versus proton radiotherapy. Profiled with immunoSEQ multiplex PCR; TCRdb holds only in-frame clones, not every one. The sample lists 55,000 to 85,000 clones; around 90% were seen once. This specimen was peripheral blood, taken from a patient treated with photon-based radiotherapy. These receptors were obtained from a woman aged 40 to 55 with cholangiocarcinoma.

The chain has TRBV30 and TRBJ1-4; D is ambiguous. V gave up 0 bases and J gave up 4 bases, with 12 bases separating them. The CDR3 is 15 amino acids. The germline V gene has CDR1 GTSNPN and CDR2 SVGIG (reference sequence). CDR3 bases: TGTGCCTGGAGTGTACATGCTGGGGTTAATGAAAAACTGTTTTTT. Its translation is CAWSVHAGVNEKLFF.

The chain employs TRBV4-2 and TRBJ1-3; no definite D call. Trimming removed 0 bases at V and 0 bases at J, with 9 bases between. This CDR3 contains 16 residues. Germline V gives CDR1 LGHNA, CDR2 YNFKEQ. CDR3 DNA: TGTGCCAGCAGCCAAGATAAGGGCTCCTCTGGAAACACCATATATTTT. Amino acid sequence: CASSQDKGSSGNTIYF.

In its sample, this clone was seen once. The chain employs TRBV7-8 and TRBJ1-1; D is undetermined. This CDR3 is built from 13 residues. Germline V gives CDR1 SGHVS, CDR2 FQNEAQ. V lost 4 bases, J lost 7 bases, and 13 bases lay in between. This CDR3 is CASSSTAGREAFF. As DNA, the CDR3 is TGTGCCAGCAGCTCAACTGCCGGGCGTGAAGCTTTCTTT.

This chain links TRBV6-6 with TRBJ1-2; D possibly corresponds to TRBD1 (6 bases). This CDR3 has 15 residues. V shed 4 bases and J shed 6 bases, with 18 bases lying between them. The germline gives CDR1 MNHNY, CDR2 SVGAGI (reference sequence). CDR3 nucleotides: TGTGCCAGCAGTTCCCGGGACAAGGGTGGAAATGGCTACACCTTC. It encodes CASSSRDKGGNGYTF.

The V and J genes are TRBV15 and TRBJ2-1; 13 bases match TRBD2. V was clipped by 5 bases and J by 7 bases; unmatched bases: 8. Germline lookup yields CDR1 LNHNV and CDR2 YYDKDF (reference sequence). The CDR3 extends over 16 amino acids. CDR3 sequence: CATSVRLAGGVNEQFF. The CDR3, as DNA: TGTGCCACCAGCGTCCGACTAGCGGGAGGTGTAAATGAGCAGTTCTTC.

The chain joins TRBV30 to TRBJ1-1, with a possible D match to TRBD1 (5 bases). Germline V gene data show CDR1 as GTSNPN and CDR2 as SVGIG (reference sequence). V was shortened by 3 bases and J by 5 bases, with 16 bases between the two germline ends. This CDR3 region has 14 residues. As DNA, the CDR3 is TGTGCCTGGAGGGGGACCCTTGCGGGAACTGAAGCTTTCTTT. Its protein is CAWRGTLAGTEAFF.

This sequence joins TRBV7-9 and TRBJ1-1, with a weak D call TRBD1 (6 bases). Germline V CDR1 and CDR2: SEHNR, FQNEAQ (reference sequence). V was shortened by 2 bases and J by 2 bases, with 15 bases between the two germline ends. The CDR3 sequence is 16 residues long. The CDR3 DNA reads as TGTGCCAGCAGCTTATCAAGACAGGAGAGTAACACTGAAGCTTTCTTT. Translated: CASSLSRQESNTEAFF.

The chain joins TRBV7-9 to TRBJ1-4; D uncertain. V was pared by 2 bases and J by 6 bases, with 7 bases between. Germline values: CDR1 SEHNR, CDR2 FQNEAQ (reference sequence). The CDR3 length is 13 residues. For the CDR3, the DNA is TGTGCCAGCAGCTTAATGCCGCATGAAAAACTGTTTTTT. Translation: CASSLMPHEKLFF.

There are a few counts of this clone. One end of the junction fails to match germline, which may point to a read error. The J gene is TRBJ2-3, the V gene TRBV7-7; D remains ambiguous. CDR1 and CDR2 (germline): SSHAT, FNYEAQ (reference sequence). The CDR3 totals 13 residues. As DNA, the CDR3 is TGTGCTAGCAGCCACCAGCGCGAAGCGAAGCAGTATTTT. Translation gives CASSHQREAKQYF. The full variable domain, with the rest looked up from reference TRBV7-7 and TRBJ2-3, is GAGVSQSPRYKVTKRGQDVTLRCDPISSHATLYWYQQALGQGPEFLTYFNYEAQPDKSGLPSDRFSAERPEGSISTLTIQRTEQRDSAMYRCASSHQREAKQYFGPGTRLTVL.

The rearrangement links TRBV9 to TRBJ1-4; D not resolved. Germline CDR1 is SGDLS and CDR2 is YYNGEE. Trimming left V 2 bases short and J 11 bases short, with 13 bases between. This CDR3 spans 13 amino acids. The CDR3 loop is CASSVREGGKLFF. The CDR3 DNA follows: TGTGCCAGCAGCGTGCGAGAAGGCGGGAAACTGTTTTTT.

The CDR3 DNA follows: TGTGCCAGCAGTTACCGGACTAGCGGGGTATCCTACGAGCAGTACTTC. Translated, it gives CASSYRTSGVSYEQYF. V and J are TRBV6-6 and TRBJ2-7; 12 bases line up with TRBD2. CDR1 is MNHNY, CDR2 SVGAGI, per germline (reference sequence). This CDR3 has 16 residues. V shed 2 bases, J shed 1 base, and the junction held 3 bases outside the gene matches.

The chain is built from TRBV13 and TRBJ1-2; D gene unclear. CDR1 PRHDT and CDR2 FYEKMQ come from the germline V gene (reference sequence). V lost 0 bases, J lost 8 bases, and 16 bases lay in between. The CDR3 totals 15 residues. In nucleotides, the CDR3 is TGTGCCAGCAGCTTAGGTCTGAGGGCTCAAGGCGGCTACACCTTC. Protein product: CASSLGLRAQGGYTF.

The genes are TRBV6-5 and TRBJ1-1; D possibly corresponds to TRBD1 (6 bases). The CDR3 contains 14 residues. Germline loops: CDR1 MNHEY, CDR2 SVGAGI. V was pared by 6 bases and J by 3 bases, with 14 bases between. The CDR3 DNA follows: TGTGCCAGCAGAGCAGGGGCTCTGGACACTGAAGCTTTCTTT. It is translated as CASRAGALDTEAFF.

This clone was picked up one time. The V call is TRBV7-2, the J call TRBJ1-1; D not resolved. There are 13 residues in the CDR3. Per the germline V gene, CDR1 is SGHTA and CDR2 is FQGNSA. Trimming removed 1 base at V and 2 bases at J, with 5 bases between. Written as DNA, the CDR3 is TGTGCCAGCAGCTTAGGGCGAAACACTGAAGCTTTCTTT. Protein product: CASSLGRNTEAFF.

This chain links TRBV7-8 with TRBJ2-1; maybe TRBD2 (6 bases). The germline V gene encodes CDR1 SGHVS and CDR2 FQNEAQ. The length of the CDR3 is 14 residues. The V and J ends lost 3 bases and 4 bases respectively, with 10 bases between them. The CDR3 coding sequence is TGTGCCAGCAGCTTGGGGCGGGGATACAATGAGCAGTTCTTC. Protein sequence: CASSLGRGYNEQFF. Full variable domain (missing parts from reference TRBV7-8 and TRBJ2-1): GAGVSQSPRYKVAKRGQDVALRCDPISGHVSLFWYQQALGQGPEFLTYFQNEAQLDKSGLPSDRFFAERPEGSVSTLKIQRTQQEDSAVYLCASSLGRGYNEQFFGPGTRLTVL.

The chain links TRBV7-8 to TRBJ2-3, with 7 positions matching TRBD2. The germline V gene has CDR1 SGHVS and CDR2 FQNEAQ. V lost 5 bases and J lost 1; bases outside the gene matches: 15. There are 18 residues in the CDR3. CDR3 nucleotide sequence: TGTGCCAGCAGCCCACGGCGGGAGAGGAATCAGGGCACAGATACGCAGTATTTT. Translated, it gives CASSPRRERNQGTDTQYF.